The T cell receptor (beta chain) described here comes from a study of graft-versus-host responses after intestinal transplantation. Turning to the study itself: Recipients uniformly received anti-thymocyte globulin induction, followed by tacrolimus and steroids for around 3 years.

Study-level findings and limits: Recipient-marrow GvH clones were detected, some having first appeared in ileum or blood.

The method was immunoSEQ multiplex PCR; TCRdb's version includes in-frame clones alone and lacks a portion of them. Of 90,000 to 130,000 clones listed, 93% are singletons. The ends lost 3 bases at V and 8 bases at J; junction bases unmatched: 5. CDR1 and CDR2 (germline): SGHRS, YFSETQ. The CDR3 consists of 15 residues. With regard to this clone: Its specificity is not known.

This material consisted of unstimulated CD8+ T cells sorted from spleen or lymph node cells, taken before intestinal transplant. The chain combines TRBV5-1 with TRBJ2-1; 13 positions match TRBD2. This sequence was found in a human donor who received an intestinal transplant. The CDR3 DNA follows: TGCGCCAGCAGCTGGACTAGCGGGAGAGTGCATGAGCAGTTCTTC. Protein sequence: CASSWTSGRVHEQFF.